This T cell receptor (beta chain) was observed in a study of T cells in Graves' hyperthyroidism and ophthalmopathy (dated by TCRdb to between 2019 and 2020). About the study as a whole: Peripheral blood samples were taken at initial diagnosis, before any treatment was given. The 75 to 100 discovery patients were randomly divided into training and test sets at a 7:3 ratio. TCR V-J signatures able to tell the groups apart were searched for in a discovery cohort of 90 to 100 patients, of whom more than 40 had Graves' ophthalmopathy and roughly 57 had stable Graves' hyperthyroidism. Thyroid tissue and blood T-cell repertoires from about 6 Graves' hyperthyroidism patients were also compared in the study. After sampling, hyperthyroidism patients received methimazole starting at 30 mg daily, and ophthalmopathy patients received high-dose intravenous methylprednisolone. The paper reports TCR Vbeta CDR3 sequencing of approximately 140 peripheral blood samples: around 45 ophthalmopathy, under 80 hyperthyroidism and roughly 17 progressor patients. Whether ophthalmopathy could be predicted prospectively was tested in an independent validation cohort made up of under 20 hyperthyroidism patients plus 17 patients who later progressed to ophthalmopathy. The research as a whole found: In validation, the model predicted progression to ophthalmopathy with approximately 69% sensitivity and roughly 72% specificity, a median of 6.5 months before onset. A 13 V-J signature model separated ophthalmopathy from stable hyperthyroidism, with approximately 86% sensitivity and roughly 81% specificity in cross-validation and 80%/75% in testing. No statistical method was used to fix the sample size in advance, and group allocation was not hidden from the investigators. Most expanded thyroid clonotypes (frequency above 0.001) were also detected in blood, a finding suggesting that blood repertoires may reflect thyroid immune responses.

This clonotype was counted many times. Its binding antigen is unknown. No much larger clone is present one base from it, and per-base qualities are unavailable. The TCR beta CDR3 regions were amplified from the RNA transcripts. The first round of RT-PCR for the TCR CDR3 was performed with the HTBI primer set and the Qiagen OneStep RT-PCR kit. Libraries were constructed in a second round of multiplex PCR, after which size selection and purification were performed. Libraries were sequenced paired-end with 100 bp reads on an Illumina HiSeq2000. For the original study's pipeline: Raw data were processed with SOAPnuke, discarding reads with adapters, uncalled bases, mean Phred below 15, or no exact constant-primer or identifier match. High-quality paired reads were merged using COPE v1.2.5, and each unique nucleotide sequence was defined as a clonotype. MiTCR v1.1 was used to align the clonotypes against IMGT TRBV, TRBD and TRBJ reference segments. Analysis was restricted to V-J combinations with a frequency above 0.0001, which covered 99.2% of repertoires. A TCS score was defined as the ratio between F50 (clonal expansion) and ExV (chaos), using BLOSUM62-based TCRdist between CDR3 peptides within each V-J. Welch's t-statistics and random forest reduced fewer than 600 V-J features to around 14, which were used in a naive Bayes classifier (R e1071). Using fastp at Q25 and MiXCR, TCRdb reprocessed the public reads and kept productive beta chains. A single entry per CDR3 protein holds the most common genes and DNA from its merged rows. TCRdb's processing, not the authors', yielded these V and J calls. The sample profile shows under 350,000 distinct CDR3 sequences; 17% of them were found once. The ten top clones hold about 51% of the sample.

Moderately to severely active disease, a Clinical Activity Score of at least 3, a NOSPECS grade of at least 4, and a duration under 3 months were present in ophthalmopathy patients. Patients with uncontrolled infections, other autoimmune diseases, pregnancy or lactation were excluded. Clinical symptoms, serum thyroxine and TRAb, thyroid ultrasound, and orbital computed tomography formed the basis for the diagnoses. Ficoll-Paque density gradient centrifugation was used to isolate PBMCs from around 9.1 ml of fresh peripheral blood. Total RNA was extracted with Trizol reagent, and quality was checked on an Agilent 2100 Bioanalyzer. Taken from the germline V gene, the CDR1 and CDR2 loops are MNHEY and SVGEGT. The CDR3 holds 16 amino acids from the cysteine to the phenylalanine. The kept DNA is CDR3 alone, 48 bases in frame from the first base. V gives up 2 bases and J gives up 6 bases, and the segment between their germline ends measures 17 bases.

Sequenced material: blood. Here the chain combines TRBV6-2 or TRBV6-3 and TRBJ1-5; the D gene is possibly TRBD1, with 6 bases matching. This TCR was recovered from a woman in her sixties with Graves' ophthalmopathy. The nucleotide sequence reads TGTGCCAGCAGTTACATGAGGACAGTACGGGCTCAGCCCCAGCATTTT. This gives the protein CASSYMRTVRAQPQHF.